The entry that follows covers one T cell receptor (beta chain) sequence. The target antigen is unknown. Libraries were prepared by immunoSEQ multiplex PCR; TCRdb keeps only in-frame clonotypes and omits some of them. The data contain under 300 clones, about 83% of them singletons. The record originates from a study of graft-versus-host responses after intestinal transplantation. About the research overall: Grafts were multivisceral, liver-intestinal, or isolated intestinal. Tacrolimus plus steroids were given to all recipients for roughly 3 years, preceded by anti-thymocyte globulin induction. Regarding the study as a whole: The study found high graft-versus-host to host-versus-graft clonal ratios in allografts of patients with graft-donor T cell macrochimerism.

This CDR3 comprises 14 residues. The V and J ends lost 3 bases and 2 bases respectively, with 9 bases between them. Germline CDR1 reads MGHRA; CDR2 reads YSYEKL. Processing released intraepithelial and lamina propria lymphocytes from the graft tissue. The specimen was ileum tissue, collected about 35 days after intestinal transplant. The chain employs TRBV4-1 and TRBJ2-3; D perhaps matches TRBD2 (6 bases). This sequence originates from a human patient who received an intestinal transplant, so some T cells may come from the graft donor. For the CDR3, the DNA is TGCGCCAGCAGCCAGCGGGGTATCACAGATACGCAGTATTTT. Residues: CASSQRGITDTQYF.